This passage covers 3 T cell receptor beta chains from one sample sequenced in a study of cytotoxic CD8 clonotypes in ibrutinib-treated CLL. Some clones are missing from TCRdb's copy, which holds only in-frame ones; the method was immunoSEQ multiplex PCR. The data show approximately 130,000 clones, around four fifths seen once. The sequencing used PBMCs, collected after 24 months of ibrutinib treatment. All receptors come from a human donor with chronic lymphocytic leukemia.

The rearrangement links TRBV15 to TRBJ1-6; 7 bases line up with TRBD1. The CDR3 loop spans 16 amino acids. Per the germline V gene, CDR1 is LNHNV and CDR2 is YYDKDF (reference sequence). J lost 7 bases, V lost 1 base, and 7 bases had no gene match. This CDR3 reads CATSRAGGWGNSPLHF. CDR3 in DNA: TGTGCCACCAGCAGAGCAGGGGGTTGGGGCAATTCACCCCTCCACTTT. Full variable domain (rest looked up from reference TRBV15 and TRBJ1-6): DAMVIQNPRYQVTQFGKPVTLSCSQTLNHNVMYWYQQKSSQAPKLLFHYYDKDFNNEADTPDNFQSRRPNTSFCFLDIRSPGLGDTAMYLCATSRAGGWGNSPLHFGNGTRLTVT.

The genes are TRBV7-6 and TRBJ2-5; no reliable D call. The V end was cut by 3 bases, the J end by 9 bases, with 14 bases between. Germline V gene sequence: CDR1 SGHVS, CDR2 FNYEAQ. The CDR3 extends over 13 amino acids. CDR3 amino acids: CASSFWPARPQYF. CDR3 nucleotide sequence: TGTGCCAGCAGCTTCTGGCCCGCCCGGCCCCAGTACTTC.

This sequence joins TRBV4-3 and TRBJ2-1; D uncertain. Germline CDR1 is LGHNA and CDR2 is YSLEER. V was clipped by 0 bases and J by 4 bases, with 7 bases between them. The CDR3 contains 14 residues. The CDR3 nucleotides read TGCGCCAGCAGCCAAGAAATCGAATACAATGAGCAGTTCTTC. It specifies CASSQEIEYNEQFF.